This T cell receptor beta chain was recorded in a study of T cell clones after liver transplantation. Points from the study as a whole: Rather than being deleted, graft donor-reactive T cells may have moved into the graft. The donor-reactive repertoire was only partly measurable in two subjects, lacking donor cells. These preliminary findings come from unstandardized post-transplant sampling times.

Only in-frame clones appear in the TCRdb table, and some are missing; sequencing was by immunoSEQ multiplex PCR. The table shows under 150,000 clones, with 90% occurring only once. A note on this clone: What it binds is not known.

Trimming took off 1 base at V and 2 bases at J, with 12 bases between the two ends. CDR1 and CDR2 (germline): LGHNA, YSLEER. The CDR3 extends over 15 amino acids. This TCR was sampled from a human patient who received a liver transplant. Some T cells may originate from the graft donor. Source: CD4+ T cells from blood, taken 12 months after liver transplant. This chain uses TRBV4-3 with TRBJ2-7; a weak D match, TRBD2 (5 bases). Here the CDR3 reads CASSQAPGNTYEQYF. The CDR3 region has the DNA TGCGCCAGCAGCCAAGCCCCGGGAAACACCTACGAGCAGTACTTC.